The entry below describes one TCR beta chain. These data originate in a study of blood T cell repertoires in COVID-19. On the study more broadly: Spain, Italy and the United States supplied samples that represented acute and convalescent COVID-19.

V was clipped by 2 bases and J by 4 bases, with 11 bases between them. The CDR3 spans 14 residues. In germline, CDR1 is SEHNR, CDR2 FQNEAQ (reference sequence). Per the authors' pipeline: How many nucleated cells were present was estimated from reference gene primer amplification. The data were produced by immunoSEQ multiplex PCR, yet TCRdb's version contains in-frame clones alone and is incomplete. That table gives V, J and clone size, and the DNA gave D and trimming. This table holds 160,000 or so clones, less than 90% found once. Clinical history reported by participants formed the basis on which cohorts were assigned.

The sample consisted of PBMCs or T cells enriched from blood (not recorded which). The TCR was taken from a woman in her 50s who had recovered from COVID-19. This chain joins TRBV7-9 and TRBJ1-1, with no clear D. The CDR3 coding sequence is TGTGCCAGCAGCTTAAGCGGCAGCGTCACTGAAGCTTTCTTT. Translated, it gives CASSLSGSVTEAFF.